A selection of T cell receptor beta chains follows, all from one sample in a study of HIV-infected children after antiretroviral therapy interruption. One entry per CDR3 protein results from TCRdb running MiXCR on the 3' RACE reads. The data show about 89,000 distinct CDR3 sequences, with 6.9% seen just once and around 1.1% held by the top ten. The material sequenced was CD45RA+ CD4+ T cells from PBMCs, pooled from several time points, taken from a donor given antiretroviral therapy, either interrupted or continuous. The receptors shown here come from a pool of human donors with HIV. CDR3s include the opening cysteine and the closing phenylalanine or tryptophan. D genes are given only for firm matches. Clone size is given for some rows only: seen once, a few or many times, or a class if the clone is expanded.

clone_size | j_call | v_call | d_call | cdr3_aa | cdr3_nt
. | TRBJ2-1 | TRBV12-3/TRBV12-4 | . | CASRATMRQFF | TGTGCCAGCCGAGCCACCATGCGGCAGTTCTTC
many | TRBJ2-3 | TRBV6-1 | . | CASSFNPREGGTDTQYF | TGTGCCAGCAGTTTCAACCCCAGGGAAGGGGGCACAGATACGCAGTATTTT
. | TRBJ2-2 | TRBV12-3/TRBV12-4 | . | CASSVRTNTGELFF | TGTGCCAGCAGCGTACGGACAAACACCGGGGAGCTGTTTTTT
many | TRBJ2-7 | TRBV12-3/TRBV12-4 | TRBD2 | CASSLELAGISYEQYF | TGTGCCAGCAGTTTAGAACTAGCGGGGATATCCTACGAGCAGTACTTC
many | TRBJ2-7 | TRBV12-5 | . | CASGLVLSTESTYEQYF | TGTGCTAGTGGTTTGGTACTTTCAACAGAGTCGACCTACGAGCAGTACTTC
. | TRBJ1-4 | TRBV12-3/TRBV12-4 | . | CASSPGTGEEKLFF | TGTGCCAGCAGTCCGGGGACGGGAGAGGAAAAACTGTTTTTT
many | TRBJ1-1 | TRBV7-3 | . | CASSLKSQGLTEAFF | TGTGCCAGCAGCTTAAAGTCTCAGGGACTCACTGAAGCTTTCTTT
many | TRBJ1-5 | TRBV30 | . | CAWSGESNQPQHF | TGTGCCTGGAGTGGGGAGTCCAATCAGCCCCAGCATTTT
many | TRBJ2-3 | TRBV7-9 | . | CASSSPRDGGHTDTQYF | TGTGCCAGCAGCTCCCCGCGAGATGGGGGCCACACAGATACGCAGTATTTT
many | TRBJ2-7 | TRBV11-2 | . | CASSGRRYEQYF | TGTGCCAGCAGCGGGCGGAGGTACGAGCAGTACTTC
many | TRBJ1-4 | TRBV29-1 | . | CSVDQQGVGEKLFF | TGCAGCGTTGACCAACAGGGAGTGGGGGAAAAACTGTTTTTT
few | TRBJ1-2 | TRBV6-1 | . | CASSDGPYGYTF | TGTGCCAGCAGTGACGGACCTTATGGCTACACCTTC
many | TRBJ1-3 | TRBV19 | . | CASSIAVSGNTIYF | TGTGCCAGTAGTATAGCCGTATCTGGAAACACCATATATTTT
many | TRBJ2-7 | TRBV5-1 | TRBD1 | CASSPGQGYHEQYF | TGCGCCAGCAGCCCCGGACAGGGGTACCACGAGCAGTACTTC
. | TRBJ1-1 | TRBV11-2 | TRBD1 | CASSAGQGRGSRNTEALF | TGTGCCAGCAGCGCGGGACAGGGAAGGGGGAGCCGGAACACTGAAGCTCTCTTT
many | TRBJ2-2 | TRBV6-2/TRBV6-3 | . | CASSSPAGVNTGELFF | TGTGCCAGCAGTTCCCCCGCCGGGGTCAACACCGGGGAGCTGTTTTTT
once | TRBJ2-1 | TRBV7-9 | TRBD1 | CASSQGALNEQFF | TGTGCCAGCAGCCAGGGGGCTCTCAATGAGCAGTTCTTC
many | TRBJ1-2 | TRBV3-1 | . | CASSQVPKLYGYTF | TGTGCCAGCAGCCAAGTACCGAAGCTCTATGGCTACACCTTC
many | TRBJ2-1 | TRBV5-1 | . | CASSLVPEHNEQFF | TGCGCCAGCAGCTTAGTTCCAGAGCACAATGAGCAGTTCTTC
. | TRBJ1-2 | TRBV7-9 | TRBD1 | CASSGRTGVALLSFTF | TGTGCCAGCAGCGGCCGGACAGGGGTAGCCCTCCTTTCTTTTACCTTC
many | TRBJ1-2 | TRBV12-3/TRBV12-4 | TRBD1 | CASSGRTGLGDYGYTF | TGTGCCAGCAGCGGACGGACAGGGTTAGGGGACTATGGCTACACCTTC